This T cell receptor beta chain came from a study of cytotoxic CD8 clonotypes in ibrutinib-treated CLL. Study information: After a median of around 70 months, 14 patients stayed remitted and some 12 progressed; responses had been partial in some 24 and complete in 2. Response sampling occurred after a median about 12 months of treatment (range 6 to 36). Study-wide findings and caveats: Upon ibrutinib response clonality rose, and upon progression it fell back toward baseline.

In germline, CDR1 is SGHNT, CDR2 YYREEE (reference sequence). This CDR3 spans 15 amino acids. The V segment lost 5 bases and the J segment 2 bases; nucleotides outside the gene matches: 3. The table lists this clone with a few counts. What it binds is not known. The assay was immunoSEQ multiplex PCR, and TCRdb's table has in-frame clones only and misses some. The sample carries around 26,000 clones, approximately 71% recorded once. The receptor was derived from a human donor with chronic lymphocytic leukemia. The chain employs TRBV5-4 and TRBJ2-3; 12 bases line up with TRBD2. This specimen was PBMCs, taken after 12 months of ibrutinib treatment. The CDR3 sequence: CASSRLAGDTDTQYF. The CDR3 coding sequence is TGTGCCAGCAGTCGACTAGCGGGGGACACAGATACGCAGTATTTT.